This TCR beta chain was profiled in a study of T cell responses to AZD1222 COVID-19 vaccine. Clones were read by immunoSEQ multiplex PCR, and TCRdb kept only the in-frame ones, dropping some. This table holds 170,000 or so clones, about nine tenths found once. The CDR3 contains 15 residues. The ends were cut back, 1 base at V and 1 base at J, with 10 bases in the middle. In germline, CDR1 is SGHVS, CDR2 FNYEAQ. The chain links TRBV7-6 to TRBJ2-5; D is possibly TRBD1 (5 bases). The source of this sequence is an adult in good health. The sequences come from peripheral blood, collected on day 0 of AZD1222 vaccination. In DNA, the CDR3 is TGTGCCAGCAGCTTAGAAGGGGCAGCCCAAGAGACCCAGTACTTC. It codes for CASSLEGAAQETQYF.